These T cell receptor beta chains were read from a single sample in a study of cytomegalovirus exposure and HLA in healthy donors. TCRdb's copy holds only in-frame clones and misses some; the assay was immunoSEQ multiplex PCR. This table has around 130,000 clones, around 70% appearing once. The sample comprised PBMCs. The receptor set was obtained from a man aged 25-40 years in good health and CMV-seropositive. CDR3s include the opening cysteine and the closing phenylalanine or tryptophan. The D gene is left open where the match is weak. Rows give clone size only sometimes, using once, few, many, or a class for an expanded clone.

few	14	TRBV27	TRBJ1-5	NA	TGTGCCAGCAGAGGGGGACACCGCAATCAGCCCCAGCATTTT	CASRGGHRNQPQHF
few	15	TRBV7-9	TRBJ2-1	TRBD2	TGTGCCAGCAGCCCCCTAGCGGGAGGCGTCAATGAGCAGTTCTTC	CASSPLAGGVNEQFF
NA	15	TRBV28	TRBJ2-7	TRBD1	TGTGCCAGCAGTTTTGCCGGGACAGGGTCCTACGAGCAGTACTTC	CASSFAGTGSYEQYF
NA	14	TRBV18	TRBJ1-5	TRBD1	TGTGCCAGCTCACGACAGGGCGGCAATCAGCCCCAGCATTTT	CASSRQGGNQPQHF
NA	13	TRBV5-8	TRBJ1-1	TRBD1	TGTGCCAGCAGCTTGGACAGGGGGACTGAAGCTTTCTTT	CASSLDRGTEAFF
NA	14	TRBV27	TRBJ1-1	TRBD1	TGTGCCAGCAGTTTTGGACAGGCAGTAACTGAAGCTTTCTTT	CASSFGQAVTEAFF
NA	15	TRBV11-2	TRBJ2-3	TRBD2	TGTGCCAGCAGCTTAAGTAGCGGGAGTGGAGATACGCAGTATTTT	CASSLSSGSGDTQYF
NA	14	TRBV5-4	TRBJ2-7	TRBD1	TGTGCCAGCAGCTCGGGACAGGGGATCTACGAGCAGTACTTC	CASSSGQGIYEQYF
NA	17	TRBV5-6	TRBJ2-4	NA	TGTGCCAGCAGCTTGGAGCGGGGCCAGGGGTCGAGGAACATTCAGTACTTC	CASSLERGQGSRNIQYF
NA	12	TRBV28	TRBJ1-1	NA	TGTGCCAGCAGTTTAATTGAGGGCGAAGCTTTCTTT	CASSLIEGEAFF
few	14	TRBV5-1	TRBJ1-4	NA	TGCGCCAGCAGCTTGGACACGGGATATGAAAAACTGTTTTTT	CASSLDTGYEKLFF
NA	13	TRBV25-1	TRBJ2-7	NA	TGTGCCAGCAGTCCAAAACGGGGCTACGAGCAGTACTTC	CASSPKRGYEQYF
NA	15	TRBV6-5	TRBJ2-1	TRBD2	TGTGCCAGCAGTATAGCGGGAGAATCCTACAATGAGCAGTTCTTC	CASSIAGESYNEQFF
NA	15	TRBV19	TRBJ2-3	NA	TGTGCCAGTAGTATAGTGGGACACTCTACAGATACGCAGTATTTT	CASSIVGHSTDTQYF
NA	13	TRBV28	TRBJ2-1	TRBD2	TGTGCCGCAGGACTAGCGGGATTTAGTGAGCAGTTCTTC	CAAGLAGFSEQFF
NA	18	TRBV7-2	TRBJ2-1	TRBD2	TGTGCCAGCAGCTTAGAGGGGACTAGCGGGCGGTTCAACAATGAGCAGTTCTTC	CASSLEGTSGRFNNEQFF
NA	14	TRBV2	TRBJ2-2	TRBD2	TGTGCCAGTCGGACTAGCGAGAACACCGGGGAGCTGTTTTTT	CASRTSENTGELFF
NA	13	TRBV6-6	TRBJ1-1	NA	TGTGCCAGCAGCCCCAGGGGAAACACTGAAGCTTTCTTT	CASSPRGNTEAFF
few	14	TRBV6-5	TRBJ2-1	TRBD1	TGTGCCAGCAGTTACTCGACAGGGGGCAATGAGCAGTTCTTC	CASSYSTGGNEQFF
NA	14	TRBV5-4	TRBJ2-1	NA	TGTGCCAGCAGCTCCCTCGGGGCCTACAATGAGCAGTTCTTC	CASSSLGAYNEQFF
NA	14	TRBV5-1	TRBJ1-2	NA	TGCGCCAGCAGCTTGGGGGGACAAACCTATGGCTACACCTTC	CASSLGGQTYGYTF
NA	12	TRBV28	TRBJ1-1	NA	TGTGCCAGCAGTTTATGGGGGGGAGCGGCTTTCTTT	CASSLWGGAAFF
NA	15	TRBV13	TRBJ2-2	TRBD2	TGTGCCAGCAGCCCAGAGGGGCGGGAGACCGGGGAGCTGTTTTTT	CASSPEGRETGELFF
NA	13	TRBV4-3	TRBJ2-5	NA	TGCGCCAGCAGCCTACTTCCGGGAGAGACCCAGTACTTC	CASSLLPGETQYF
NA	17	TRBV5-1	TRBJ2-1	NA	TGCGCCAGCAGCGACTTTAGCGGTCATATATCGGGGAATGAGCAGTTCTTC	CASSDFSGHISGNEQFF
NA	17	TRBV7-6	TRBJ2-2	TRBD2	TGTGCCAGCAGACCCAGGCGGGGACTAGCGGACACCGGGGAGCTGTTTTTT	CASRPRRGLADTGELFF
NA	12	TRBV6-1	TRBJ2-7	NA	TGTGCCAGCAGTGTGAGGCAATACGAGCAGTACTTC	CASSVRQYEQYF
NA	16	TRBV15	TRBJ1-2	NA	TGTGCCACCAGCAGAGATAGAGAGGCGGCGTTCTATGGCTACACCTTC	CATSRDREAAFYGYTF
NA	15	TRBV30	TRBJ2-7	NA	TGTGCCTGGAGTGTATCAGTCATAACGGGTCGCGAGCAGTACTTC	CAWSVSVITGREQYF
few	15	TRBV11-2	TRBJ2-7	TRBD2	TGTGCCAGCAGCACTCGCCGCCTAGCGGGCTACGAGCAGTACTTC	CASSTRRLAGYEQYF
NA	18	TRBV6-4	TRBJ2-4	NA	TGTGCCAGCAGTGGACAGCATCGACAGAGTCTAGCCAAAAACATTCAGTACTTC	CASSGQHRQSLAKNIQYF
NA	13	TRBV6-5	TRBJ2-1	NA	TGTGCCAGCAGTTATTGGTCGGGGAATGAGCAGTTCTTC	CASSYWSGNEQFF
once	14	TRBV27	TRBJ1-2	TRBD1	TGTGCCAGCAGCTACACAGGGGCAAACTATGGCTACACCTTC	CASSYTGANYGYTF
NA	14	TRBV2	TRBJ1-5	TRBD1	TGTGCCAGCGTTGGACAGGGAAGGCATCAGCCCCAGCATTTT	CASVGQGRHQPQHF
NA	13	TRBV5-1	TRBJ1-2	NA	TGCGCCAGCACCGGAGGGGCCTACTATGGCTACACCTTC	CASTGGAYYGYTF
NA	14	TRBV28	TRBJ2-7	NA	TGTGCCAGCAGTTTAATCGGGGGATCCCACGAGCAGTACTTC	CASSLIGGSHEQYF
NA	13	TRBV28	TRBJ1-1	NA	TGTGCCAGCATACTGGACATGAACACTGAAGCTTTCTTT	CASILDMNTEAFF
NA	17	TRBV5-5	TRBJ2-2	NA	TGTGCCAGCAGCTTGGGCAGGGTGGAGACGAACACCGGGGAGCTGTTTTTT	CASSLGRVETNTGELFF
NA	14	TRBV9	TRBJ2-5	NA	TGTGCCAGCACGGCGGGCCCAACACAAGAGACCCAGTACTTC	CASTAGPTQETQYF
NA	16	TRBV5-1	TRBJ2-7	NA	TGCGCCAGCAGCTTGGCCGTCGGGTCGAGGTACTACGAGCAGTACTTC	CASSLAVGSRYYEQYF
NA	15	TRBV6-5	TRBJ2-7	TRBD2	TGTGCCAGCAGTTACCTCCGGCGGGAGTACAACGAGCAGTACTTC	CASSYLRREYNEQYF
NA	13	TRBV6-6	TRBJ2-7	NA	TGTGCCAGCAGTATAATTAGCTCCTACGAGCAGTACTTC	CASSIISSYEQYF
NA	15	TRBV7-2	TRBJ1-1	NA	TGTGCCAGCAGCTTAGTCATCGGGGGTTCAGCCGAAGCTTTCTTT	CASSLVIGGSAEAFF
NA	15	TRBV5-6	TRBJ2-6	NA	TGTGCCAGCAGCTTGGTCAGCTCTGGGGCCAACGTCCTGACTTTC	CASSLVSSGANVLTF
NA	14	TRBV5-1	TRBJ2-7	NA	TGCGCCAGCAGCTTGTACCAGCGGCCCTACGAGCAGTACTTC	CASSLYQRPYEQYF
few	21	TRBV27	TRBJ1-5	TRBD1	TGTGCCAGCAGTTGTAAGACAGCCGTAGGACAGGGCTTTATTAGCAATCAGCCCCAGCATTTT	CASSCKTAVGQGFISNQPQHF
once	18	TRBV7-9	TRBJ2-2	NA	TGTGCCAGCAGCAACCCCCCTGGGTCTAGCAGTTACACCGGGGAGCTGTTTTTT	CASSNPPGSSSYTGELFF
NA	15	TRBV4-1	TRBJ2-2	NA	TGCGCCAGCAGCCAAGGGACTAGGGGGGTCGGGGAGCTGTTTTTT	CASSQGTRGVGELFF
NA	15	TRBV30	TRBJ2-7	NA	TGTGCCTGGACCAAGGGCTTACTAGGAACCGCCGAGCAGTACTTC	CAWTKGLLGTAEQYF
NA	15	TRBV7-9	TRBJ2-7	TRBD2	TGTGCCAGCAAGCCAAGGGGACTAGCTAACCACGAGCAGTACTTC	CASKPRGLANHEQYF
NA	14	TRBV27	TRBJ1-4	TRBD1	TGTGCCAGCAGAGGGACAGGGGGTGTTGAAAAACTGTTTTTT	CASRGTGGVEKLFF
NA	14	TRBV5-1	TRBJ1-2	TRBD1	TGCGCCAGCAGCTTGGTAGGACAGGACTATGGCTACACCTTC	CASSLVGQDYGYTF
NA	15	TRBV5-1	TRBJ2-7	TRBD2	TGCGCCAGCAGCGGACTAGGTAGTTTAATCTACGAGCAGTACTTC	CASSGLGSLIYEQYF
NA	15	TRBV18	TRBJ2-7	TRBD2	TGTGCCAGCTCACCGCGACTAGCGGGAACCTACGAGCAGTACTTC	CASSPRLAGTYEQYF
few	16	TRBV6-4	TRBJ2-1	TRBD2	TGTGCCAGCAGTGACTTCGGTAGCGGGAGTTACAATGAGCAGTTCTTC	CASSDFGSGSYNEQFF
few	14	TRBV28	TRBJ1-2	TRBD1	TGTGCCAGCAGCCCAGTGGGACAGTACTATGGCTACACCTTC	CASSPVGQYYGYTF